Listed below are T cell receptor beta chains from one sample, sequenced in a study of beta chain features in type 1 diabetes. Clones were sequenced by immunoSEQ multiplex PCR, and TCRdb holds only the in-frame ones, with some missing. The sample has under 450,000 clones, around 13% seen once. The sample taken for sequencing was naive CD4+ T cells from blood. The receptors stem from a man younger than 40 in good health. Each CDR3 is given with its conserved first and last residue. A D gene is named only where the DNA matches it firmly. Rows may omit the clone size; those that give it use once, few, many or a size class.

cdr3_length: 15; clone_size: -; d_call: TRBD1; j_call: TRBJ1-2; v_call: TRBV7-2; cdr3_nt: TGTGCCAGCAGCCCGCATGGGACAGACCCTATCGGCTACACCTTC; cdr3_aa: CASSPHGTDPIGYTF
cdr3_length: 16; clone_size: few; d_call: TRBD2; j_call: TRBJ2-1; v_call: TRBV9; cdr3_nt: TGTGCCAGCAGCGTAGCCCCTAGCGGGGGAATCAATGAGCAGTTCTTC; cdr3_aa: CASSVAPSGGINEQFF
cdr3_length: 19; clone_size: many; d_call: -; j_call: TRBJ2-1; v_call: TRBV21-1; cdr3_nt: TGTGCCAGCAGATTTGAATACACTTGGCGGGAGTATGTCTACAATGAGCAGTTCTTC; cdr3_aa: CASRFEYTWREYVYNEQFF
cdr3_length: 14; clone_size: -; d_call: -; j_call: TRBJ1-2; v_call: TRBV7-2; cdr3_nt: TGTGCCAGCAGCTTAGGGCAGGGCAACTATGGCTACACCTTC; cdr3_aa: CASSLGQGNYGYTF
cdr3_length: 17; clone_size: few; d_call: TRBD2; j_call: TRBJ2-3; v_call: TRBV4-3; cdr3_nt: TGCGCCAGCAGCCAAGTTTCGGCTAGCGGGAGGGCAAATACGCAGTATTTT; cdr3_aa: CASSQVSASGRANTQYF
cdr3_length: 16; clone_size: -; d_call: TRBD2; j_call: TRBJ2-1; v_call: TRBV2; cdr3_nt: TGTGCCAGCACCTCATCAGCGGGAGGGCCTTACAATGAGCAGTTCTTC; cdr3_aa: CASTSSAGGPYNEQFF
cdr3_length: 13; clone_size: few; d_call: TRBD1; j_call: TRBJ1-2; v_call: TRBV5-1; cdr3_nt: TGCGCCAGCAGCCCCGGGACAGGGTATGGCTACACCTTC; cdr3_aa: CASSPGTGYGYTF
cdr3_length: 17; clone_size: few; d_call: TRBD1; j_call: TRBJ2-6; v_call: TRBV2; cdr3_nt: TGTGCCAGTTCTCGGGACAGGGTGGGAGCTGGGGCCAACGTCCTGACTTTC; cdr3_aa: CASSRDRVGAGANVLTF
cdr3_length: 13; clone_size: -; d_call: -; j_call: TRBJ2-5; v_call: TRBV7-2; cdr3_nt: TGTGCCAGCAGAAGAGGGGGAGAAGAGACCCAGTACTTC; cdr3_aa: CASRRGGEETQYF
cdr3_length: 18; clone_size: -; d_call: TRBD2; j_call: TRBJ2-3; v_call: TRBV4-3; cdr3_nt: TGCGCCAGCAGCGACCGATTCAGACTAGCGGGAGTGGGAGATACGCAGTATTTT; cdr3_aa: CASSDRFRLAGVGDTQYF
cdr3_length: 18; clone_size: -; d_call: TRBD2; j_call: TRBJ2-3; v_call: TRBV4-1; cdr3_nt: TGCGCCAGCAGCCAAGGCACCCGTAGCGGGAGTGGGACAGATACGCAGTATTTT; cdr3_aa: CASSQGTRSGSGTDTQYF
cdr3_length: 14; clone_size: few; d_call: TRBD1; j_call: TRBJ1-2; v_call: TRBV13; cdr3_nt: TGTGCCAGCAGCTCTACAGGGGCACTCTATGGCTACACCTTC; cdr3_aa: CASSSTGALYGYTF
cdr3_length: 14; clone_size: few; d_call: TRBD1; j_call: TRBJ2-7; v_call: TRBV14; cdr3_nt: TGTGCCAGCAGTGCGGACAGGGGGCTTAGGGAGCAGTACTTC; cdr3_aa: CASSADRGLREQYF
cdr3_length: 13; clone_size: -; d_call: -; j_call: TRBJ2-3; v_call: TRBV7-2; cdr3_nt: TGTGCCAGCAGACCTACAGGGTTAGATACGCAGTATTTT; cdr3_aa: CASRPTGLDTQYF
cdr3_length: 15; clone_size: few; d_call: -; j_call: TRBJ2-3; v_call: TRBV7-2; cdr3_nt: TGTGCCAGCAGCTTAGACGGCGGCGGGGGCGATACGCAGTATTTT; cdr3_aa: CASSLDGGGGDTQYF
cdr3_length: 15; clone_size: few; d_call: TRBD1; j_call: TRBJ1-6; v_call: TRBV4-3; cdr3_nt: TGCGCCAGCAGCCGGACAGGGGACAGTGATTCACCCCTCCACTTT; cdr3_aa: CASSRTGDSDSPLHF
cdr3_length: 13; clone_size: -; d_call: -; j_call: TRBJ2-3; v_call: TRBV10-3; cdr3_nt: TGTGCCATCAGCGAAGGGAGATCAGATACGCAGTATTTT; cdr3_aa: CAISEGRSDTQYF
cdr3_length: 17; clone_size: few; d_call: -; j_call: TRBJ1-1; v_call: TRBV9; cdr3_nt: TGTGCCAGCAGCGTAGGCCTCCTACAGAGGACGAACACTGAAGCTTTCTTT; cdr3_aa: CASSVGLLQRTNTEAFF
cdr3_length: 12; clone_size: few; d_call: -; j_call: TRBJ2-1; v_call: TRBV4-2; cdr3_nt: TGTGCCAGCAGCCAAGTTAACAATGAGCAGTTCTTC; cdr3_aa: CASSQVNNEQFF
cdr3_length: 12; clone_size: few; d_call: -; j_call: TRBJ2-5; v_call: TRBV7-2; cdr3_nt: TGTGCCAGCAGCTTATTGGTGGAGACCCAGTACTTC; cdr3_aa: CASSLLVETQYF
cdr3_length: 18; clone_size: few; d_call: TRBD2; j_call: TRBJ2-4; v_call: TRBV19; cdr3_nt: TGTGCCAGTAGTACGCCGCCGACTAGCGGGGGGATCAAAAACATTCAGTACTTC; cdr3_aa: CASSTPPTSGGIKNIQYF
cdr3_length: 15; clone_size: -; d_call: -; j_call: TRBJ2-3; v_call: TRBV5-1; cdr3_nt: TGCGCCAGCACCTCGGGACAAATGATAACAGATACGCAGTATTTT; cdr3_aa: CASTSGQMITDTQYF
cdr3_length: 14; clone_size: -; d_call: -; j_call: TRBJ1-5; v_call: TRBV2; cdr3_nt: TGTGCCAGCAGTGAACTTGGCAGAAATCAGCCCCAGCATTTT; cdr3_aa: CASSELGRNQPQHF
cdr3_length: 12; clone_size: -; d_call: -; j_call: TRBJ1-5; v_call: TRBV27; cdr3_nt: TGTGCCAGCAGTCGCTATAATCAGCCCCAGCATTTT; cdr3_aa: CASSRYNQPQHF
cdr3_length: 17; clone_size: -; d_call: TRBD1; j_call: TRBJ1-4; v_call: TRBV6-1; cdr3_nt: TGTGCCAGCAGTGGTCCGCGGACAGGGAGGCTAGGTGAAAAACTGTTTTTT; cdr3_aa: CASSGPRTGRLGEKLFF
cdr3_length: 15; clone_size: -; d_call: TRBD1; j_call: TRBJ2-6; v_call: TRBV5-1; cdr3_nt: TGCGCCAGCAGCTTGGGACAGGGTGAGGCCAACGTCCTGACTTTC; cdr3_aa: CASSLGQGEANVLTF
cdr3_length: 12; clone_size: few; d_call: -; j_call: TRBJ2-1; v_call: TRBV2; cdr3_nt: TGTGCCAGCAGTGATGCGGGCAATGAGCAGTTCTTC; cdr3_aa: CASSDAGNEQFF
cdr3_length: 15; clone_size: -; d_call: TRBD1; j_call: TRBJ2-2; v_call: TRBV6-5; cdr3_nt: TGTGCCAGCAGCAGAGACAGGGGGGGCACCGGGGAGCTGTTTTTT; cdr3_aa: CASSRDRGGTGELFF
cdr3_length: 13; clone_size: -; d_call: -; j_call: TRBJ1-1; v_call: TRBV7-3; cdr3_nt: TGTGCCAGCAGCTTACAGTGGAACACTGAAGCTTTCTTT; cdr3_aa: CASSLQWNTEAFF
cdr3_length: 15; clone_size: -; d_call: -; j_call: TRBJ2-6; v_call: TRBV5-1; cdr3_nt: TGCGCCAGCAGCTGGGGAGACTCTGGGGCCAACGTCCTGACTTTC; cdr3_aa: CASSWGDSGANVLTF
cdr3_length: 14; clone_size: -; d_call: -; j_call: TRBJ2-7; v_call: TRBV10-3; cdr3_nt: TGTGCCATCAGTGAGTCCCGAGGGCTCGACGAGCAGTACTTC; cdr3_aa: CAISESRGLDEQYF
cdr3_length: 13; clone_size: -; d_call: -; j_call: TRBJ2-5; v_call: TRBV9; cdr3_nt: TGTGCCAGCAGCCCCACGGACATGCAGACCCAGTACTTC; cdr3_aa: CASSPTDMQTQYF
cdr3_length: 13; clone_size: few; d_call: -; j_call: TRBJ1-5; v_call: TRBV30; cdr3_nt: TGTGCCTGGAGATTGGGGGTTAATCAGCCCCAGCATTTT; cdr3_aa: CAWRLGVNQPQHF
cdr3_length: 14; clone_size: -; d_call: -; j_call: TRBJ1-2; v_call: TRBV6-5; cdr3_nt: TGTGCCAGCAGTTACGGTCGGGGCATCTATGGCTACACCTTC; cdr3_aa: CASSYGRGIYGYTF
cdr3_length: 18; clone_size: -; d_call: TRBD1; j_call: TRBJ2-6; v_call: TRBV7-7; cdr3_nt: TGTGCCAGCAGCCCCCGGACAGGGTTTAGCTCTGGGGCCAACGTCCTGACTTTC; cdr3_aa: CASSPRTGFSSGANVLTF
cdr3_length: 15; clone_size: few; d_call: TRBD2; j_call: TRBJ2-3; v_call: TRBV7-9; cdr3_nt: TGTGCCAGCAGCTTAACTAGCGGGGCAGGAGATACGCAGTATTTT; cdr3_aa: CASSLTSGAGDTQYF
cdr3_length: 17; clone_size: few; d_call: -; j_call: TRBJ2-6; v_call: TRBV4-3; cdr3_nt: TGCGCCAGCAGCTTGACCGGGACGTCTTCTGGGGCCAACGTCCTGACTTTC; cdr3_aa: CASSLTGTSSGANVLTF
cdr3_length: 17; clone_size: -; d_call: TRBD1; j_call: TRBJ1-4; v_call: TRBV30; cdr3_nt: TGTGCCTGGAGCACGACAGGGACTCTAACGGGCGGAGAAAAACTGTTTTTT; cdr3_aa: CAWSTTGTLTGGEKLFF
cdr3_length: 14; clone_size: few; d_call: -; j_call: TRBJ2-3; v_call: TRBV30; cdr3_nt: TGTGCCTGGAGCTTGGGAGGGGGAACAGATACGCAGTATTTT; cdr3_aa: CAWSLGGGTDTQYF
cdr3_length: 17; clone_size: few; d_call: TRBD2; j_call: TRBJ2-1; v_call: TRBV13; cdr3_nt: TGTGCCAGCAGCTTAGGTTCGTGGACTAGCGGGAGAAATGAGCAGTTCTTC; cdr3_aa: CASSLGSWTSGRNEQFF
cdr3_length: 12; clone_size: -; d_call: -; j_call: TRBJ2-3; v_call: TRBV5-1; cdr3_nt: TGCGCCAGCAGCCCCAGCACAGATACGCAGTATTTT; cdr3_aa: CASSPSTDTQYF
cdr3_length: 15; clone_size: few; d_call: TRBD1; j_call: TRBJ1-1; v_call: TRBV4-2; cdr3_nt: TGTGCCAGCAGCCACCTACAGGGGGCCCGCACTGAAGCTTTCTTT; cdr3_aa: CASSHLQGARTEAFF
cdr3_length: 18; clone_size: -; d_call: TRBD2; j_call: TRBJ2-3; v_call: TRBV4-3; cdr3_nt: TGCGCCAGCAGCCCGACTAGCGGGAGAGACCTCTTTACAGATACGCAGTATTTT; cdr3_aa: CASSPTSGRDLFTDTQYF
cdr3_length: 13; clone_size: few; d_call: TRBD1; j_call: TRBJ2-1; v_call: TRBV10-1; cdr3_nt: TGCGCCAGCAGTGAGGGGACAGGGAATGAGCAGTTCTTC; cdr3_aa: CASSEGTGNEQFF
cdr3_length: 16; clone_size: -; d_call: -; j_call: TRBJ1-5; v_call: TRBV6-1; cdr3_nt: TGTGCCAGCAGTGCCACCCAGGCGTCCCGTAGGCAGCCCCAGCATTTT; cdr3_aa: CASSATQASRRQPQHF
cdr3_length: 14; clone_size: few; d_call: -; j_call: TRBJ2-1; v_call: TRBV2; cdr3_nt: TGTGCCAGCAGTGGACAGACCGTAGGCAATGAGCAGTTCTTC; cdr3_aa: CASSGQTVGNEQFF
cdr3_length: 15; clone_size: -; d_call: -; j_call: TRBJ1-6; v_call: TRBV6-5; cdr3_nt: TGTGCCAGCAGTTACTCGGGGGGAAGTGGATCACCCCTCCACTTT; cdr3_aa: CASSYSGGSGSPLHF